This TCR beta chain comes out of a study of regulatory and conventional T cells in RAG deficiency. Blood CD4+ CD25-low CD127-high conventional T cells supplied the genomic DNA template. Notes on the study in general: Patient subsets had shorter CDR3s; Omenn Treg-Tconv overlap exceeded 75%.

Germline CDR1 SGHRS, CDR2 YFSETQ. V shed 0 bases and J 3 bases; nucleotides not matched to a gene: 6. The CDR3 is 16 amino acids. Concerning this clone itself: Its matching antigen is unknown.

The table came from immunoSEQ multiplex PCR; TCRdb's copy has only in-frame clones and leaves some out. The table lists fewer than 40,000 clones, 76% of them singletons, with under 4.5% in the top ten. This same sample was also part of a study on regulatory T cells. That study reports: Amplification used 52 TRBV primers and 13 TRBJ primers.

Sample: CD4+ effector T cells sorted from blood. The chain uses TRBV5-1 and TRBJ1-5; 7 bases match TRBD1. The receptor was isolated from a human donor in good health. The CDR3 sequence is CASSLAPGTDNQPQHF. CDR3 nucleotide sequence: TGCGCCAGCAGCTTGGCGCCGGGGACAGACAATCAGCCCCAGCATTTT.